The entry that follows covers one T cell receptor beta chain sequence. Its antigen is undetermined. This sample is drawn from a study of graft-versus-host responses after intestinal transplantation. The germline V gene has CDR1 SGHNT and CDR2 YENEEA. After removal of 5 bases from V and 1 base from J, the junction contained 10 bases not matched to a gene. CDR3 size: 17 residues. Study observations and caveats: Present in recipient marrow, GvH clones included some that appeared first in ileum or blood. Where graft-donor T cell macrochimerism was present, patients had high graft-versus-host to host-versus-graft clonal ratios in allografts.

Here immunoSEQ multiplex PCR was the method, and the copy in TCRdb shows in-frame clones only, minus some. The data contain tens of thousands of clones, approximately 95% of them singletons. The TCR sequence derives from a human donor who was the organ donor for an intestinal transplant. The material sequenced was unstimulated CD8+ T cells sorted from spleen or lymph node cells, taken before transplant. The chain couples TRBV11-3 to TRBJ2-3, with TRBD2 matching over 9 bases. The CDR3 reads CASSAYLAGDRTDTQYF. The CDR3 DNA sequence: TGTGCCAGCAGCGCATATTTAGCGGGGGACCGCACAGATACGCAGTATTTT.